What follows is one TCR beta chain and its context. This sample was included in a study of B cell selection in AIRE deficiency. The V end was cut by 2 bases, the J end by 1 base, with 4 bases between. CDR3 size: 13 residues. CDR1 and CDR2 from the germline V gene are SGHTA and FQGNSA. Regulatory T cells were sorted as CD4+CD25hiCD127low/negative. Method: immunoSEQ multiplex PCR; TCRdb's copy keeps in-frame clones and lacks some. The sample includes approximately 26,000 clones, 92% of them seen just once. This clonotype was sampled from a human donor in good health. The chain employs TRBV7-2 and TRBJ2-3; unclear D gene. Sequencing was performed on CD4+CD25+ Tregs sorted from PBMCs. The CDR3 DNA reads TGTGCCAGCAGCTTATATGGCACAGATACGCAGTATTTT. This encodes CASSLYGTDTQYF.